This is a list of T cell receptor beta chains from one sample in a study of blood T cell repertoires in COVID-19. Sequencing used immunoSEQ multiplex PCR; TCRdb keeps in-frame clones, though not all of them. The repertoire holds roughly 250,000 clones, about four fifths seen once, with about 3.6% in the top ten. Source material: PBMCs or T cells enriched from blood (not recorded which). The receptors shown here come from a woman between 35 and 50 years old who had been exposed to COVID-19. CDR3s include the opening cysteine and the closing phenylalanine or tryptophan. Fields, in order: J gene, clone size, D gene, V gene, CDR3 DNA, CDR3 protein. D genes are given only for firm matches. Only part of the rows carry a size: once, few, many, or a class if the clone is expanded.

>TRBJ1-1|NA|NA|TRBV7-9
TGTGCCAGCAGCCTTCGACAGAACACTGAAGCTTTCTTT
CASSLRQNTEAFF
>TRBJ1-3|NA|TRBD1|TRBV9
TGTGCCAGCAGCGTATCGGGACAGGGGGGTCTTAACACCATATATTTT
CASSVSGQGGLNTIYF
>TRBJ2-1|NA|TRBD1|TRBV24-1
TGTGCCACCAGTGAACAGGGGTTGTCCTACAATGAGCAGTTCTTC
CATSEQGLSYNEQFF
>TRBJ2-6|NA|NA|TRBV4-1
TGCGCCAGCAGCCAAGAATTCCGGGGGACTGGGGCCAACGTCCTGACTTTC
CASSQEFRGTGANVLTF
>TRBJ1-1|NA|NA|TRBV7-6
TGTGCCAGCAGCCCCCAGGAGGGTCAGGGCACTGAAGCTTTCTTT
CASSPQEGQGTEAFF
>TRBJ1-1|few|NA|TRBV14
TGTGCCAGCAGTGGTCTCGGGAACACTGAAGCTTTCTTT
CASSGLGNTEAFF
>TRBJ2-1|NA|TRBD1|TRBV11-1
TGTGCCAGCAGCCCCCGACAGGGGGCTCGGAATGAGCAGTTCTTC
CASSPRQGARNEQFF
>TRBJ1-2|NA|NA|TRBV10-3
TGTGCCATCAGTGACAGGGAAAACTATGGCTACACCTTC
CAISDRENYGYTF
>TRBJ2-5|NA|NA|TRBV7-7
TGTGCCAGCAGCTTAGTAAGGACTAACATGGAGACCCAGTACTTC
CASSLVRTNMETQYF
>TRBJ1-6|NA|TRBD1|TRBV7-9
TGTGCCAGCAGCTTGGTGGGGACAGCTGCTAATTCACCCCTCCACTTT
CASSLVGTAANSPLHF
>TRBJ2-3|NA|TRBD2|TRBV10-3
TGTGCCATCAGTGAGTCACTAGCGGGAGGCACAGATACGCAGTATTTT
CAISESLAGGTDTQYF
>TRBJ2-1|NA|TRBD2|TRBV20-1
TGCAGTGGGACTAGCGACAATGAGCAGTTCTTC
CSGTSDNEQFF
>TRBJ1-5|NA|TRBD1|TRBV7-8
TGTGCCAGCAGCGCAACCGGGACAGGGGAGAATCAGCCCCAGCATTTT
CASSATGTGENQPQHF
>TRBJ2-5|NA|NA|TRBV7-2
TGTGCCAGCAGCCCGAGGCGGGGCCCTTCGACCCAGTACTTC
CASSPRRGPSTQYF
>TRBJ2-2|NA|NA|TRBV6-5
TGTGCCAGCAGTCGAGACCCCGGGGCCGGGGAGCTGTTTTTT
CASSRDPGAGELFF
>TRBJ2-5|NA|NA|TRBV5-1
TGCGCCAGCCGACAGGCTCCCCAACGGGAGACCCAGTACTTC
CASRQAPQRETQYF
>TRBJ2-3|few|TRBD1|TRBV29-1
TGCAGCGTTGGGGGGACAGGGGTCTCGGATACGCAGTATTTT
CSVGGTGVSDTQYF
>TRBJ2-5|NA|NA|TRBV5-5
TGTGCCAGCAGCTTGGGGGGCAGGGCCCCGGAGACCCAGTACTTC
CASSLGGRAPETQYF
>TRBJ2-5|NA|TRBD2|TRBV30
TGTGCCTGGAGTGTACCTAGCGGGGGACAAGAGACCCAGTACTTC
CAWSVPSGGQETQYF
>TRBJ2-7|NA|NA|TRBV3-1/TRBV3-2
TGTGCCAGCAGCTCTAGGACAGTCTACGAGCAGTACTTC
CASSSRTVYEQYF
>TRBJ2-5|NA|NA|TRBV5-1
TGCGCCAGCAGCTTGGCCCCCCCTTCGGAGACCCAGTACTTC
CASSLAPPSETQYF
>TRBJ2-2|once|TRBD2|TRBV12-5
TGTGCTAGTGGTTTGGGACTAGCGGACACCGGGGAGCTGTTTTTT
CASGLGLADTGELFF
>TRBJ2-7|few|NA|TRBV6-5
TGTGCCAGCACCCTGTTTCGTCCCTACGAGCAGTACTTC
CASTLFRPYEQYF
>TRBJ1-1|NA|TRBD1|TRBV28
TGTGCCAGCAGCACGGGACAGGGGATAGGGCCGTTAGGGAACACTGAAGCTTTCTTT
CASSTGQGIGPLGNTEAFF
>TRBJ2-5|NA|TRBD1|TRBV29-1
TGCAGCGCCGATACAGGGGCACAAGAGACCCAGTACTTC
CSADTGAQETQYF
>TRBJ2-1|NA|NA|TRBV29-1
TGCAGCGTTGAGTCGGGACAAGGCAATGAGCAGTTCTTC
CSVESGQGNEQFF
>TRBJ1-3|NA|NA|TRBV5-5
TGTGCCAGCAGCTTGGGCCCCAGGGATGAAAACACCATATATTTT
CASSLGPRDENTIYF
>TRBJ1-5|NA|NA|TRBV7-9
TGTGCCAACCCGGGCCACCAGGGCCAGCCCCAGCATTTT
CANPGHQGQPQHF
>TRBJ1-1|NA|TRBD1|TRBV3-1/TRBV3-2
TGTGCCAGCGGGGACAGGGGGCTGAACACTGAAGCTTTCTTT
CASGDRGLNTEAFF